Shown below are 21 T cell receptor beta chains from a single sample sequenced in a study of cytotoxic CD8 clonotypes in ibrutinib-treated CLL. Sequencing used immunoSEQ multiplex PCR; TCRdb keeps in-frame clones, though not all of them. The table lists 130,000 or so clones, 70% to 85% of them singletons, with 25% to 30% in the top ten. This specimen was PBMCs, taken after 12 months of ibrutinib treatment. These receptors all come from a human donor with chronic lymphocytic leukemia.

The chain combines TRBV30 with TRBJ1-3; tentatively, D is TRBD1 (5 bases). CDR3 length: 14 residues. Trimming removed 0 bases at V and 8 bases at J, with 14 bases between. Germline V gene sequence: CDR1 GTSNPN, CDR2 SVGIG (reference sequence). The DNA for the CDR3 is TGTGCCTGGAGTGTACTGGAAGGGGTAGACACCATATATTTT. As protein: CAWSVLEGVDTIYF.

J is TRBJ1-2 and V is TRBV7-8; no clear D gene. Trimming shortened V by 3 bases and J by 7 bases, and 12 bases separated the two germline ends. Germline-derived CDR1 and CDR2 are SGHVS and FQNEAQ. There are 13 residues in the CDR3. The CDR3 reads CASSLAAAGGYTF. In nucleotides, the CDR3 is TGTGCCAGCAGCTTGGCTGCGGCGGGTGGCTACACCTTC.

V is TRBV5-1 and J is TRBJ1-2, with 7 bases aligning to TRBD1. Germline CDR1 SGHRS, CDR2 YFSETQ. The CDR3 spans 16 residues. J lost 4 bases, V lost 6 bases, and 15 bases had no gene match. This chain's CDR3 is CASTRAVTGKGYGYTF. The CDR3 nucleotides are TGCGCCAGCACCCGAGCCGTGACAGGGAAGGGCTATGGCTACACCTTC.

The V and J genes are TRBV11-2 and TRBJ2-7; D might be TRBD1 (6 bases). The CDR3 length is 17 residues. Germline V gene data show CDR1 as SGHAT and CDR2 as FQNNGV. Trimming removed 3 bases from V and 0 bases from J, with 18 bases in between. The CDR3 coding sequence is TGTGCCAGCAGCTTGGGTCACTGGGACAAGAGCTCCTACGAGCAGTACTTC. Protein: CASSLGHWDKSSYEQYF.

The J gene is TRBJ2-5, the V gene TRBV7-2; D is ambiguous. Germline V gene data show CDR1 as SGHTA and CDR2 as FQGNSA. The CDR3 is made up of 12 amino acids. Trimming took 5 bases from V and 4 from J, leaving 8 bases between them. The CDR3 region is CASSAYGETQYF. For the CDR3, the DNA is TGTGCCAGCAGCGCTTACGGAGAGACCCAGTACTTC. The full variable domain, completed using reference TRBV7-2 and TRBJ2-5, is GAGVSQSPSNKVTEKGKDVELRCDPISGHTALYWYRQSLGQGLEFLIYFQGNSAPDKSGLPSDRFSAERTGGSVSTLTIQRTQQEDSAVYLCASSAYGETQYFGPGTRLLVL.

The J gene is TRBJ1-1, the V gene TRBV5-4; D call uncertain. Trimming left V 5 bases short and J 1 base short, with 9 bases between. Germline CDR1 SGHNT, CDR2 YYREEE (reference sequence). The CDR3 is 13 residues long. The CDR3 is CASRLGENTEAFF. In nucleotides, the CDR3 is TGTGCCAGCAGGCTGGGTGAGAACACTGAAGCTTTCTTT.

The V gene is TRBV11-1, the J gene TRBJ2-2; TRBD2 is a possible D gene (5 bases). The V gene lost 1 base and the J gene lost 5 bases, with 5 bases spanning the gap. In germline, CDR1 is SGHAT, CDR2 FQDESV (reference sequence). The CDR3 has 13 amino acids. The CDR3 is CASSLGGTGELFF. The CDR3 DNA is TGTGCCAGCAGCTTAGGAGGGACCGGGGAGCTGTTTTTT.

This chain connects TRBV29-1 to TRBJ2-3; a weak D match, TRBD1 (6 bases). The CDR3 contains 13 residues. Deletions cut 5 bases from V and 2 bases from J, with 11 bases between. CDR1 is SQVTM and CDR2 is ANQGSEA in the germline V gene. CDR3 region: CSVPGQLTDTQYF. CDR3 DNA: TGCAGCGTTCCAGGACAGCTCACAGATACGCAGTATTTT.

Note on this clone: Other nucleotide sequences in the sample specify the same CDR3. CDR3 residues: CASSGHGTDTQYF. The DNA of the CDR3 is TGTGCCAGCAGTGGGCACGGAACAGATACGCAGTATTTT. The V call is TRBV6-4, the J call TRBJ2-3; D gene ambiguous. Trimming removed 4 bases from V and 3 bases from J, with 8 bases in between. CDR1 is MRHNA and CDR2 is SNTAGT in the germline V gene. The CDR3 is 13 amino acids.

In DNA, the CDR3 is TGTGCCAGCAGCAAAGGACAGGGTTTGGGTAATTCACCCCTCCACTTT. Its translation is CASSKGQGLGNSPLHF. The chain combines TRBV5-8 with TRBJ1-6; 8 bases match TRBD1. The CDR3 covers 16 residues. CDR1 is SGHTS and CDR2 is YDEGEE in the germline V gene. Trimming at V came to 4 bases and at J to 6 bases, leaving 9 bases not matched to a gene.

This clone came up once. This chain connects TRBV19 to TRBJ2-1; 8 nucleotides agree with TRBD1. From germline, CDR1 is LNHDA and CDR2 SQIVND (reference sequence). This CDR3 is 16 amino acids long. J lost 2 bases, V lost 6 bases, and 9 bases had no gene match. CDR3 loop: CASSNLGDRTYNEQFF. The CDR3 bases are TGTGCCAGTAGCAATCTAGGGGACAGGACCTACAATGAGCAGTTCTTC.

This chain links TRBV30 with TRBJ2-5, with TRBD2 as a possible D gene (6 bases). Germline CDR1 is GTSNPN and CDR2 is SVGIG (reference sequence). V dropped 4 bases and J dropped 7 bases, with 10 bases sitting between them. There are 11 residues in the CDR3. DNA of the CDR3: TGTGCCTGGACCCCGGGGGTGACCCAGTACTTC. As protein: CAWTPGVTQYF.

The V call is TRBV5-4, the J call TRBJ2-2; D possibly uses TRBD1 or TRBD2 (6 bases each). V lost 4 bases, J lost 1 base, and 11 bases lay in between. Per the germline V gene, CDR1 is SGHNT and CDR2 is YYREEE (reference sequence). This CDR3 has 15 amino acids. CDR3 nucleotide sequence: TGTGCCAGCAGCCCGGGGGCCGGGAACACCGGGGAGCTGTTTTTT. Translation: CASSPGAGNTGELFF.

In this sample, this clone turned up a few times. Mismatch with germline at one junction end may stem from a read error. V gene TRBV19 combines with J gene TRBJ2-7; D call uncertain. CDR3 length: 11 amino acids. Germline V gene lookup returns CDR1 LNHDA and CDR2 SQIVND (reference sequence). The CDR3 region is CASGFLYEQSF. The CDR3 nucleotides read TGTGCCAGCGGGTTCTTATACGAGCAGTCCTTC. Full variable domain (rest looked up from reference TRBV19 and TRBJ2-7): DGGITQSPKYLFRKEGQNVTLSCEQNLNHDAMYWYRQDPGQGLRLIYYSQIVNDFQKGDIAEGYSVSREKKESFPLTVTSAQKNPTAFYLCASGFLYEQSFGPGTRLTVT.

The V and J genes are TRBV27 and TRBJ2-7; D gene unclear. Deletions cut 2 bases from V and 5 bases from J, with 13 bases between. Germline CDR1 MNHEY, CDR2 SMNVEV (reference sequence). This CDR3 comprises 14 residues. The CDR3: CASSLQAALDEQYF. The CDR3 DNA follows: TGTGCCAGCAGTTTACAGGCCGCCTTGGACGAGCAGTACTTC.

In this sample, this clone turned up once. The rearrangement links TRBV5-4 to TRBJ1-1; weak D call: TRBD1 (5 bases). The ends were cut back, 0 bases at V and 3 bases at J, with 12 bases in the middle. CDR1 is SGHNT and CDR2 is YYREEE in the germline V gene (reference sequence). The CDR3 length is 15 residues. The CDR3 reads CASSLVAGRDTEAFF. As DNA, the CDR3 is TGTGCCAGCAGCTTGGTGGCAGGGAGGGACACTGAAGCTTTCTTT.

The CDR3 region is CASSLARGARPETQYF. CDR3 coding DNA: TGTGCCAGCAGCTTAGCGCGAGGAGCACGTCCAGAGACCCAGTACTTC. This chain links TRBV7-2 with TRBJ2-5; D unclear. CDR1 and CDR2 (germline): SGHTA, FQGNSA. The CDR3 sequence is 16 residues long. The V end lost 0 bases, the J end lost 4 bases, and 15 bases lay between the germline ends.

The chain employs TRBV7-9 and TRBJ2-3; D unresolved. There are 13 residues in the CDR3. V was shortened by 5 bases and J by 0 bases, with 6 bases between the two germline ends. Germline loops: CDR1 SEHNR, CDR2 FQNEAQ (reference sequence). The DNA of the CDR3 is TGTGCCAGCAGCAGGGAAAGCACAGATACGCAGTATTTT. Amino acid sequence: CASSRESTDTQYF.

This chain connects TRBV9 to TRBJ2-1; 15 bases are shared with TRBD2. Germline assignment: CDR1 SGDLS and CDR2 YYNGEE. J was trimmed by 8 bases and V by 4 bases; bases with no gene match: 10. The CDR3 totals 17 residues. CDR3 DNA sequence: TGTGCCAGCAGCCCTCGGACTAGCGGGAGGGCCATCGATGAGCAGTTCTTC. Translated, it gives CASSPRTSGRAIDEQFF.

The rearrangement uses TRBV7-2 and TRBJ1-4; 9 bases align to TRBD1. The germline gives CDR1 SGHTA, CDR2 FQGNSA. Unmatched junction bases numbered 5, after V lost 4 bases and J lost 5 bases. The CDR3 is made up of 15 amino acids. CDR3 nucleotide sequence: TGTGCCAGCAGCTGGGCCGGGACAGGGAATGAAAAACTGTTTTTT. Its protein product is CASSWAGTGNEKLFF.

The chain joins TRBV5-1 to TRBJ2-3; the D gene is possibly TRBD2 (6 bases). Deletions cut 4 bases from V and 5 bases from J, with 11 bases between. The CDR3 length is 13 residues. Germline CDR1 and CDR2: SGHRS and YFSETQ. The CDR3 sequence is CASSRGGIDTQYF. The CDR3 coding sequence is TGCGCCAGCAGCCGGGGAGGTATAGATACGCAGTATTTT.